These 27 T cell receptor beta chains were all obtained from the same sample, sequenced in a study of blood T cell repertoires in COVID-19. Produced via immunoSEQ multiplex PCR; TCRdb's table is partial and in-frame only. The repertoire includes a few hundred thousand clones, approximately 84% of them detected once, and 4% to 5% sits in the top ten. Material for sequencing was PBMCs or T cells enriched from blood (not recorded which). Receptors originate from a man aged 25-45 years who had recovered from COVID-19.

This rearrangement joins TRBV6-4 to TRBJ1-2; a weak D match, TRBD1 (6 bases). Per the germline V gene, CDR1 is MRHNA and CDR2 is SNTAGT. This CDR3 spans 16 amino acids. V gave up 5 bases and J gave up 0 bases, with 16 bases separating them. CDR3 sequence reads: CASSPDRPLTNYGYTF. The CDR3, as DNA: TGTGCCAGCAGTCCCGACAGGCCCCTTACTAACTATGGCTACACCTTC.

The chain recombines TRBV6-5 with TRBJ1-5; D is uncertain. From germline, CDR1 is MNHEY and CDR2 SVGAGI. Trimming shortened V by 6 bases and J by 4 bases, and 10 bases separated the two germline ends. This CDR3 contains 13 residues. In DNA, the CDR3 is TGTGCCAGCAGCCTTAAGCCAAATCAGCCCCAGCATTTT. This sequence encodes CASSLKPNQPQHF.

The chain carries TRBV10-3 and TRBJ2-7; 7 bases map to TRBD2. Germline loops: CDR1 ENHRY, CDR2 SYGVKD. The junction had 10 bases not matched to a gene; V was cut back by 1 base and J by 1 base. The CDR3 spans 17 residues. CDR3 DNA sequence: TGTGCCATCAGTGAGTTGATGAGCGGGGACCATTCCTACGAGCAGTACTTC. Translation gives CAISELMSGDHSYEQYF.

The chain joins TRBV6-5 to TRBJ2-1, with TRBD2 matching 8 bases. Per germline, CDR1 MNHEY and CDR2 SVGAGI. With V trimmed by 6 bases and J by 4 bases, 8 bases remained unmatched. The CDR3 loop spans 15 amino acids. CDR3 amino acids: CASSGRGLGYNEQFF. Here the CDR3 DNA reads TGTGCCAGCAGCGGGAGGGGACTAGGATACAATGAGCAGTTCTTC.

V usage is TRBV18 and J usage is TRBJ2-7, with 7 bases matching TRBD1. The CDR3 loop spans 15 amino acids. V lost 6 bases to trimming and J lost 2 bases; unmatched junction nucleotides: 10. Germline V gene data show CDR1 as KGHSH and CDR2 as LQKENI. The DNA of the CDR3 is TGTGCCAGCTCGCCTACAGGGGTCCTCACCTACGAGCAGTACTTC. Translating it yields CASSPTGVLTYEQYF.

This clone has more than one count but fewer than ten. The chain links TRBV18 to TRBJ1-2, with 7 bases identical to TRBD1. After removal of 3 bases from V and 4 bases from J, the junction contained 8 bases not matched to a gene. CDR1 is KGHSH, CDR2 LQKENI, per germline. There are 15 residues in the CDR3. The DNA for the CDR3 is TGTGCCAGCTCACCCGAGACAGGGTATACCTATGGCTACACCTTC. This encodes CASSPETGYTYGYTF.

This rearrangement joins TRBV6-2 or TRBV6-3 to TRBJ2-7; no clear D. V gave up 2 bases and J gave up 4 bases, with 6 bases separating them. The CDR3 is made up of 12 amino acids. Per germline, CDR1 MNHEY and CDR2 SVGEGT. CDR3: CASSYERYEQYF. The CDR3 coding sequence is TGTGCCAGCAGTTACGAGAGGTACGAGCAGTACTTC.

The V call is TRBV27, the J call TRBJ2-2; the D gene is possibly TRBD2 (5 bases). The germline V and J ends were trimmed by 6 bases and 6 bases, with 11 bases remaining between them. Germline CDR1 MNHEY, CDR2 SMNVEV (reference sequence). This CDR3 is 13 amino acids long. The CDR3 DNA is TGTGCCAGCAGGAGACGGGGTCCCGGGGAGCTGTTTTTT. Its protein product is CASRRRGPGELFF.

This clone appeared a few times. The chain has TRBV5-1 and TRBJ2-7; D not certain. V lost 5 bases to trimming and J lost 1 base, with 13 bases between them. Germline V CDR1 and CDR2: SGHRS, YFSETQ. The CDR3 is 14 amino acids. The CDR3 coding sequence is TGCGCCAGCAGTCCCTCAACCGGGTCCTACGAGCAGTACTTC. Translated, it gives CASSPSTGSYEQYF.

This clone has only one observation. The chain recombines TRBV21-1 with TRBJ2-7; TRBD2, as called in the table, went unchecked against the DNA. TRBV21-1 is a listed pseudogene. The CDR3 totals 15 residues. CDR3 sequence reads: CASCHSGRGTYEQYF. In nucleotides, the CDR3 is TGTGCCAGCTGCCACTCTGGACGGGGAACCTACGAGCAGTACTTC.

In this sample, this clone turned up a few times. CDR3 sequence: CASSLGPGRNTEAFF. CDR3 DNA sequence: TGTGCCAGCAGCTTAGGCCCGGGGAGGAACACTGAAGCTTTCTTT. The rearrangement links TRBV7-6 to TRBJ1-1; D call uncertain. Germline V gene sequence: CDR1 SGHVS, CDR2 FNYEAQ. Trimming cost V 1 base and J 1 base, with 10 bases left between them. CDR3 size: 15 residues. Looking up the rest from reference TRBV7-6 and TRBJ1-1 gives the full variable domain: GAGVSQSPRYKVTKRGQDVALRCDPISGHVSLYWYRQALGQGPEFLTYFNYEAQQDKSGLPNDRFSAERPEGSISTLTIQRTEQRDSAMYRCASSLGPGRNTEAFFGQGTRLTVV.

V and J are TRBV7-9 and TRBJ2-7; 7 bases are shared with TRBD2. The CDR3 has 12 amino acids. CDR1 and CDR2 from the germline V gene are SEHNR and FQNEAQ (reference sequence). The ends lost 5 bases at V and 5 bases at J; junction bases unmatched: 3. The CDR3 sequence is CASSRLAHEQYF. Written as DNA, the CDR3 is TGTGCCAGCAGCAGACTAGCCCACGAGCAGTACTTC.

Here the CDR3 reads CASSTAGGLVNTEAFF. DNA for the CDR3: TGTGCCAGCTCAACCGCAGGGGGCCTGGTAAACACTGAAGCTTTCTTT. V and J are TRBV18 and TRBJ1-1, with 8 bases matching TRBD1. Per the germline V gene, CDR1 is KGHSH and CDR2 is LQKENI. The CDR3 has 16 residues. J was trimmed by 2 bases and V by 5 bases; bases with no gene match: 10.

CDR3 coding DNA: TGTGCCAGCAGCCCGGGCGGACAGTCCAATTCACCCCTCCACTTT. It translates to CASSPGGQSNSPLHF. This chain joins TRBV7-9 and TRBJ1-6; maybe TRBD1 (6 bases). The CDR3 runs to 15 residues. V lost 5 bases to trimming and J lost 7 bases, with 15 bases between them. CDR1 is SEHNR and CDR2 is FQNEAQ in the germline V gene (reference sequence).

The chain has TRBV11-3 and TRBJ2-3; TRBD2 matches at 11 bases. Per germline, CDR1 SGHNT and CDR2 YENEEA. J gave up 6 bases and V 4 bases, and 12 bases lay outside the gene matches. This CDR3 is 17 amino acids long. This CDR3 is CASSSKLAGEGRDTQYF. The DNA of the CDR3 is TGTGCCAGCAGCTCAAAACTAGCGGGAGAGGGGAGGGATACGCAGTATTTT. The full variable domain, in which reference TRBV11-3 and TRBJ2-3 provide the parts outside the CDR3, is EAGVVQSPRYKIIEKKQPVAFWCNPISGHNTLYWYLQNLGQGPELLIRYENEEAVDDSQLPKDRFSAERLKGVDSTLKIQPAELGDSAVYLCASSSKLAGEGRDTQYFGPGTRLTVL.

This chain joins TRBV4-1 and TRBJ1-1, with no clear D. Trimming shortened V by 1 base and J by 3 bases, and 12 bases separated the two germline ends. The germline CDR1 and CDR2 sequences are MGHRA and YSYEKL. The CDR3 has 15 amino acids. As DNA, the CDR3 is TGCGCCAGCAGCCAAGGTCCCGGTGTGGACACTGAAGCTTTCTTT. Translating gives CASSQGPGVDTEAFF.

This chain uses TRBV30 with TRBJ1-2; 9 nucleotides agree with TRBD1. V trimming: 6 bases; J trimming: 2 bases; junction bases outside the gene matches: 4. The CDR3 loop spans 13 amino acids. Germline lookup yields CDR1 GTSNPN and CDR2 SVGIG (reference sequence). CDR3 region: CACRDRGNYGYTF. The CDR3 DNA follows: TGTGCCTGCAGAGACAGGGGGAACTATGGCTACACCTTC.

The rearrangement joins TRBV14 to TRBJ1-6; possibly TRBD1 for D (5 bases). The V end lost 6 bases, the J end lost 10 bases, and 13 bases lay between the germline ends. The germline V gene has CDR1 SGHDN and CDR2 FVKESK. The CDR3 contains 13 residues. The CDR3 DNA is TGTGCCAGCAGTTTCGGGGGTGGGTCACCCCTCCACTTT. This translates into CASSFGGGSPLHF.

The chain uses TRBV6-6 and TRBJ2-3; TRBD1 might be the D (6 bases). V was shortened by 4 bases and J by 6 bases, with 14 bases between the two germline ends. Germline CDR1 and CDR2: MNHNY and SVGAGI (reference sequence). The CDR3 totals 14 residues. DNA for the CDR3: TGTGCCAGCAGTTCCCTCCGACAGGCCGATACGCAGTATTTT. Translating gives CASSSLRQADTQYF.

The chain employs TRBV30 and TRBJ2-3, with TRBD2 matching 9 bases. CDR1 is GTSNPN and CDR2 is SVGIG in the germline V gene (reference sequence). V lost 5 bases and J lost 5; bases outside the gene matches: 11. The CDR3 has 15 residues. This chain's CDR3 is CAWAEGLAGKDTQYF. CDR3 nucleotide sequence: TGTGCCTGGGCTGAGGGGCTAGCGGGGAAAGATACGCAGTATTTT.

The gene calls are TRBV10-3 and TRBJ2-7; D might be TRBD1 (6 bases). The V and J ends lost 6 bases and 4 bases respectively, with 19 bases between them. The CDR3 covers 15 residues. Germline V gene sequence: CDR1 ENHRY, CDR2 SYGVKD. The CDR3 nucleotides read TGTGCCATCAGACACCCGGGACAAGGGATATACGAGCAGTACTTC. Its translation: CAIRHPGQGIYEQYF.

This sequence joins TRBV13 and TRBJ1-4; a possible D gene is TRBD1 (6 bases). The V end lost 6 bases, the J end lost 0 bases, and 14 bases lay between the germline ends. The CDR3 sequence is 16 residues long. From germline, CDR1 is PRHDT and CDR2 FYEKMQ (reference sequence). In nucleotides, the CDR3 is TGTGCCAGCAGTGGGGGGGCGGGTGCAACTAATGAAAAACTGTTTTTT. Protein product: CASSGGAGATNEKLFF.

The chain combines TRBV21-1 with TRBJ1-2. TRBV21-1 is marked as a pseudogene. The CDR3 is 14 amino acids. In DNA form, the CDR3 reads TGTGCCAGCAGCGACCAATGGAGGATCTATGGCTACACCTTC. Its protein product is CASSDQWRIYGYTF.

The chain combines TRBV7-2 with TRBJ2-3; D call uncertain. V shed 2 bases and J shed 6 bases, with 9 bases lying between them. The CDR3 runs to 13 residues. The germline CDR1 and CDR2 sequences are SGHTA and FQGNSA. The CDR3 coding sequence is TGTGCCAGCAGCTTAAGTAAAAGCGATACGCAGTATTTT. Translating it yields CASSLSKSDTQYF. Supplemented by reference TRBV7-2 and TRBJ2-3, the full variable domain reads GAGVSQSPSNKVTEKGKDVELRCDPISGHTALYWYRQSLGQGLEFLIYFQGNSAPDKSGLPSDRFSAERTGGSVSTLTIQRTQQEDSAVYLCASSLSKSDTQYFGPGTRLTVL.

This clone was recorded only once. V gene TRBV5-1 combines with J gene TRBJ2-2; 7 nucleotides match TRBD2. The CDR3 runs 17 residues. The germline V gene has CDR1 SGHRS and CDR2 YFSETQ. The V segment lost 9 bases and the J segment 5 bases; nucleotides outside the gene matches: 19. As DNA, the CDR3 is TGCGCCACCCGCACCCTCGAGGCCTCGGGAGGTACCGGGGAGCTGTTTTTT. Amino acid sequence: CATRTLEASGGTGELFF. Looking up the rest from reference TRBV5-1 and TRBJ2-2 gives the full variable domain: KAGVTQTPRYLIKTRGQQVTLSCSPISGHRSVSWYQQTPGQGLQFLFEYFSETQRNKGNFPGRFSGRQFSNSRSEMNVSTLELGDSALYLCATRTLEASGGTGELFFGEGSRLTVL.

This clone appeared a few times. This chain joins TRBV27 and TRBJ2-7; possibly TRBD1 for D (6 bases). V lost 3 bases, J lost 2 bases, and 11 bases lay in between. Germline V gives CDR1 MNHEY, CDR2 SMNVEV (reference sequence). This CDR3 is 14 amino acids long. The CDR3 DNA follows: TGTGCCAGCAGTTTCGGACAGCGAACCTACGAGCAGTACTTC. It translates to CASSFGQRTYEQYF.

The chain uses TRBV27 and TRBJ2-1; D may be TRBD1 (6 bases). Germline assignment: CDR1 MNHEY and CDR2 SMNVEV (reference sequence). This CDR3 region has 13 residues. Trimming removed 3 bases at V and 6 bases at J, with 9 bases between. CDR3 region: CASSLDSLNEQFF. In DNA form, the CDR3 reads TGTGCCAGCAGTTTGGACAGCCTCAATGAGCAGTTCTTC.